The present T cell receptor (beta chain) was sequenced within a study of cytomegalovirus exposure and HLA in healthy donors. This CDR3 has 14 residues. V lost 1 base and J 7 bases, leaving 11 bases between the germline ends. CDR1 is SGHAT and CDR2 is FQNNGV in the germline V gene. Those who donated were healthy bone marrow donors. The primer mix had 60 Vbeta and 13 Jbeta primers. Produced via immunoSEQ multiplex PCR; TCRdb's table is partial and in-frame only. The sample yields some 76,000 clones, around 76% seen once. This clone appeared once. Sequenced material: PBMCs. The rearrangement joins TRBV11-2 to TRBJ2-1, with a tentative D call TRBD1 (6 bases). This clonotype was sampled from a male donor in good health and CMV-seropositive. The CDR3 spells CASSLVDSKNEQFF. CDR3 DNA: TGTGCCAGCAGCTTAGTGGACAGCAAGAATGAGCAGTTCTTC.